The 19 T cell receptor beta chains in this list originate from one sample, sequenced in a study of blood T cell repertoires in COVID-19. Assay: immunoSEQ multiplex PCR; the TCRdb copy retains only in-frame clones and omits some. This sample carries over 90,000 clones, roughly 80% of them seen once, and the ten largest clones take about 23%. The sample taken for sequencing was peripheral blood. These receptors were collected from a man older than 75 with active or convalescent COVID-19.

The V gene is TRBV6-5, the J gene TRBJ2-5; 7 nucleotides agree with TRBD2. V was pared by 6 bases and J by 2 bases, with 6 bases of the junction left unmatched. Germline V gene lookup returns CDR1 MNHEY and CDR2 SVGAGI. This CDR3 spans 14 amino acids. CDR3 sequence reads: CASSGGRGQETQYF. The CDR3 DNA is TGTGCCAGCAGCGGAGGGAGGGGACAAGAGACCCAGTACTTC.

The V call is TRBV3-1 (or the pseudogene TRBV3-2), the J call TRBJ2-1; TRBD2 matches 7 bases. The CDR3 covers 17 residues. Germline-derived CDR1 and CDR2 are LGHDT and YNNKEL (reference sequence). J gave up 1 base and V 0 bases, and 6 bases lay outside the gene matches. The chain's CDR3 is CASSQDPSGGSYNEQFF. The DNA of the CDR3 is TGTGCCAGCAGCCAAGATCCTAGCGGAGGGTCCTACAATGAGCAGTTCTTC.

CDR3 sequence reads: CSVVKAGTSFYEQYF. DNA of the CDR3: TGCAGCGTTGTCAAGGCCGGGACTAGTTTCTACGAGCAGTACTTC. This chain uses TRBV29-1 with TRBJ2-7, with 8 nucleotides matching TRBD2. The CDR3 contains 15 residues. Germline assignment: CDR1 SQVTM and CDR2 ANQGSEA. Trimming took 4 bases from V and 3 from J; bases not matched to a gene: 11.

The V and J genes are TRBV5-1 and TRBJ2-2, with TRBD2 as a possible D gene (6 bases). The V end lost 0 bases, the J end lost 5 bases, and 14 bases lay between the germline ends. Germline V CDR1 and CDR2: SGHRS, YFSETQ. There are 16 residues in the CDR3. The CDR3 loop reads CASSLGASELTGELFF. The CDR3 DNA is TGCGCCAGCAGCTTGGGTGCTAGCGAATTAACCGGGGAGCTGTTTTTT. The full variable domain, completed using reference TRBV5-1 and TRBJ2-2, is KAGVTQTPRYLIKTRGQQVTLSCSPISGHRSVSWYQQTPGQGLQFLFEYFSETQRNKGNFPGRFSGRQFSNSRSEMNVSTLELGDSALYLCASSLGASELTGELFFGEGSRLTVL.

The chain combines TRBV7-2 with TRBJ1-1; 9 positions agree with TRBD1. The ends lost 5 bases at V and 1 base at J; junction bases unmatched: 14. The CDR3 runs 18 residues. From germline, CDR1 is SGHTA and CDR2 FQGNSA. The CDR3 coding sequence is TGTGCCAGCAGCACCAACCCCGGGACAGGGAGCTGGAACACTGAAGCTTTCTTT. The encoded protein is CASSTNPGTGSWNTEAFF.

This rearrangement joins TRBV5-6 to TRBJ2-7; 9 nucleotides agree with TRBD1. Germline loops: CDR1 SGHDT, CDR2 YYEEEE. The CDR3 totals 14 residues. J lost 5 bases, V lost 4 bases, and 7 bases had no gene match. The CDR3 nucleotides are TGTGCCAGCAGCGGGACAGGGATATCAGACGAGCAGTACTTC. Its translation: CASSGTGISDEQYF.

The CDR3 coding sequence is TGTGCCAGCAGCCAAACTCAAAACTATGGCTACACCTTC. This codes for CASSQTQNYGYTF. V is TRBV6-5 and J is TRBJ1-2; D uncertain. Looked up from germline, CDR1 is MNHEY and CDR2 is SVGAGI. CDR3 size: 13 residues. Trimming cost V 6 bases and J 2 bases, with 10 bases left between them.

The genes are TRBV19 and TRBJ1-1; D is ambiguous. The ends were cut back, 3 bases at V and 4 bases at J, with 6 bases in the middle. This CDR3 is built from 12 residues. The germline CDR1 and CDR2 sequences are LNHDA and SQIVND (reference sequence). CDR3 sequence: CASSMYPTEAFF. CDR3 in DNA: TGTGCCAGTAGTATGTATCCCACTGAAGCTTTCTTT.

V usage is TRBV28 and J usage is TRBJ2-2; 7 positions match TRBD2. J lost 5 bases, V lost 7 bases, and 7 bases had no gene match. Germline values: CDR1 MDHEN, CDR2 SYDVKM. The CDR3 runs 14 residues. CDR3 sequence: CASTRGGRTGELFF. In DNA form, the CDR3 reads TGTGCCAGCACCCGGGGAGGGAGAACCGGGGAGCTGTTTTTT. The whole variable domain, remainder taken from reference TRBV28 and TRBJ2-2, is DVKVTQSSRYLVKRTGEKVFLECVQDMDHENMFWYRQDPGLGLRLIYFSYDVKMKEKGDIPEGYSVSREKKERFSLILESASTNQTSMYLCASTRGGRTGELFFGEGSRLTVL.

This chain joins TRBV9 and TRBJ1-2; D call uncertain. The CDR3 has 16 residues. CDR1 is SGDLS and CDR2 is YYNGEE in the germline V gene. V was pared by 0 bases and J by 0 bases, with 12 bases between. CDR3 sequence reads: CASSVATEPANYGYTF. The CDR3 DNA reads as TGTGCCAGCAGCGTAGCCACTGAGCCGGCTAACTATGGCTACACCTTC. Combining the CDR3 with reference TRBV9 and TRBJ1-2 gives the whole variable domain DSGVTQTPKHLITATGQRVTLRCSPRSGDLSVYWYQQSLDQGLQFLIQYYNGEERAKGNILERFSAQQFPDLHSELNLSSLELGDSALYFCASSVATEPANYGYTFGSGTRLTVV.

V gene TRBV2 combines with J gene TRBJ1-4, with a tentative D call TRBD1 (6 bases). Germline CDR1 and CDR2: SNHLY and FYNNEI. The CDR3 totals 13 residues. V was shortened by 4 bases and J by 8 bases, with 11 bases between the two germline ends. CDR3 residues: CASSGGGREKLFF. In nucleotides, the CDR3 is TGTGCCAGCAGTGGTGGGGGCAGGGAAAAACTGTTTTTT.

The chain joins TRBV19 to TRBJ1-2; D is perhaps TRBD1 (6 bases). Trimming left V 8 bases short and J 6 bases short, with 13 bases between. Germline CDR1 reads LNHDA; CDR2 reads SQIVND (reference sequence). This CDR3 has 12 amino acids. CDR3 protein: CASLRGTDGYTF. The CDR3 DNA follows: TGTGCCAGTCTCAGGGGAACGGATGGCTACACCTTC.

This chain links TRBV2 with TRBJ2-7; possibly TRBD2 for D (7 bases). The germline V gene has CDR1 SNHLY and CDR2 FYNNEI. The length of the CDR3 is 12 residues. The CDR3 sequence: CGWGGASYEQYF. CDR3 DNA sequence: TGTGGCTGGGGGGGGGCCTCCTACGAGCAGTACTTC.

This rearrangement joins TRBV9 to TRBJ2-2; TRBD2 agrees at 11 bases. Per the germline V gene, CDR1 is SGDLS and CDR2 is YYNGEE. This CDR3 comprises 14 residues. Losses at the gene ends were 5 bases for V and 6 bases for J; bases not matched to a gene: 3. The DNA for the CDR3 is TGTGCCAGCAGACCGACTAGCGGGGCCGGGGAGCTGTTTTTT. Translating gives CASRPTSGAGELFF.

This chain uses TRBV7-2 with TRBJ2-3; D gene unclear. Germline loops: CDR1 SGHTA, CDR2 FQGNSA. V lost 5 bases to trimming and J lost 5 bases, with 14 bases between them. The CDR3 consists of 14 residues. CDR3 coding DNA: TGTGCCAGCAGCCTAAACCTTTTCGGAGATACGCAGTATTTT. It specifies CASSLNLFGDTQYF.

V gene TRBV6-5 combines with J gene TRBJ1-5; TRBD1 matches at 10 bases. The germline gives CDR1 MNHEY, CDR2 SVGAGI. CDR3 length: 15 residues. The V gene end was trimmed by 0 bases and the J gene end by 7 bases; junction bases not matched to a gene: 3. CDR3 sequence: CASSYSGQGEQPQHF. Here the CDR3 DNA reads TGTGCCAGCAGTTACTCCGGACAGGGGGAACAGCCCCAGCATTTT.

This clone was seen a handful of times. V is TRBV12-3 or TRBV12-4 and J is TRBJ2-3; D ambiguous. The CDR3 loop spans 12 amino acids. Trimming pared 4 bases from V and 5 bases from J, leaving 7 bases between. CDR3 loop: CASSSAEDTQYF. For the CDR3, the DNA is TGTGCCAGCAGTTCGGCGGAAGATACGCAGTATTTT.

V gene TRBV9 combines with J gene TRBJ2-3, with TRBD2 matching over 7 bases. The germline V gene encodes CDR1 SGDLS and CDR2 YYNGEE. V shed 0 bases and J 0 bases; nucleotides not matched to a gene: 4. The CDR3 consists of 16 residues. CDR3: CASSVVFGGSTDTQYF. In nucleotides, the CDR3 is TGTGCCAGCAGCGTAGTTTTCGGGGGGAGCACAGATACGCAGTATTTT.

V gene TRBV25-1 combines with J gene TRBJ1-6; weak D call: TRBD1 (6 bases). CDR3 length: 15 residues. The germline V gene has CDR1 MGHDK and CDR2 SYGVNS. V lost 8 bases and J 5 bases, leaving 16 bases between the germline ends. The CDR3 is CASEPPTGNNSPLHF. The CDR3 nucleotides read TGTGCCAGCGAACCCCCTACAGGGAATAATTCACCCCTCCACTTT.